This T cell receptor beta chain was identified in a study of monozygotic twins with inflammatory bowel disease (dated by TCRdb to between 2017 and 2020). Background for the entire study: The full study comprised some 30 monozygotic twin pairs: nine German pairs (four IBD-concordant, five IBD-discordant) and 19 IBD-discordant Danish pairs. Each individual had, on average, about 151 000 unique TCRalpha sequences and 181 000 unique TCRbeta sequences available for analysis. The search for disease-associated traits relied mainly on comparing, within discordant pairs, IBD patients with their genetically identical healthy co-twins. The full study reports these points: Repertoire similarity did not differ between concordant and discordant twins, which could be due to limited statistical power. TCRbeta repertoire diversity, by inverse Simpson index, was decreased in IBD patients compared with their healthy co-twins. Differing immunosuppressive treatments among patients may have added background noise and inter-individual variability to the repertoires. Different T cell subtypes could not be distinguished in the analysis. The results gave no support for a single strong signal or clonotype linked to IBD. Compared with healthy twins, IBD patients shared fewer clonotypes with other individuals, and the difference was most pronounced in patients with signs of disease activity.

About this clonotype itself: The antigen it recognizes is unknown.

CDR1 and CDR2 were assigned from the germline V gene (reference sequence) as PRHDT and FYEKMQ. From the cysteine up to the phenylalanine, the CDR3 has a length of 15 residues. The protein alone is recorded here. The library came from 5' RACE. The input for every TCR library was 3,500 to 4,000 ng of total RNA. For each sample, cDNA synthesis with SMARTScribe reverse transcriptase was split into eight separate reactions. Unique molecular identifiers containing a 6-nucleotide sample barcode were introduced through template switching during cDNA synthesis. Two nested PCRs of about 15 and 9 cycles amplified the TCRalpha and TCRbeta cDNA, and bead purification followed each PCR. Before amplification, the cDNA was treated with uracil DNA-glycosylase and purified using the QIAquick PCR purification kit. The second PCR added Illumina TruSeq-compatible adapters along with sample-specific barcodes. Library quality and concentration were checked on TapeStation and Qubit, and libraries were pooled at around 4.9 ng each. The pooled libraries were sequenced with 2 x 100 bp reads and custom sequencing primers on an Illumina HiSeq2500 single-index Rapid Run. In the source study's methods: UMI-based consensus assembly with MiGEC version 1.2.6 was used to correct PCR and sequencing errors. MiXCR version 2.1.1 was used for V(D)J alignment, clonotype assembly and CDR3 extraction. To normalise gene usage, clonotype sharing and MAIT/NKT TCR abundance, the analysis used the top 1000, 10 000 and 20 000 clonotypes per sample. After downsampling to 27 000 UMIs, diversity was calculated as the inverse Simpson index using the vegan R package. Paired Mann-Whitney U tests were applied to discordant twin pairs, and Benjamini-Hochberg correction was used for multiple testing. TCRdb reprocessed the reads into one record per CDR3 protein sequence, lacking DNA. The V and J calls and clone size are TCRdb's, not the authors'. This specimen's table enumerates around 370,000 distinct CDR3 sequences. The ten largest clones take up 2.6% of the sample.

From each donor, a roughly 2.5 ml peripheral blood sample was drawn into PAXgene tubes and stored at -80 degrees C. Without T cell sorting, total RNA was isolated from whole blood using the PAXgene blood miRNA kit on an automated QIAcube. Peripheral blood from monozygotic twin pairs, either concordant or discordant for inflammatory bowel disease, underwent deep TCRalpha and TCRbeta repertoire profiling that used unique molecular barcoding. For every twin pair, smoking habits were documented, and each individual was categorised as a current, former or never smoker. This sequence originates from a human donor with ulcerative colitis or Crohn's disease, or a healthy co-twin of an affected twin (not recorded which). Recombination joined TRBV13 with TRBJ1-1; TCRdb gives TRBD1 as the D gene, but with no DNA this cannot be confirmed. The sequenced sample consisted of blood. The CDR3 reads as follows: CASSPEQGGYTEAFF.